There are many counts of the clone carrying this TCR beta chain. This record comes from a study of blood T cell repertoires in COVID-19. Whole-study context: In each case, the material was cDNA or gDNA derived from T cells, B-cell-depleted T cells, or PBMCs.

Allocation to cohorts depended on clinical history reported by the participants. Libraries were prepared by immunoSEQ multiplex PCR; TCRdb keeps only in-frame clonotypes and omits some of them. This sample has approximately 200,000 clones, with approximately 80% found just once. V shed 2 bases and J shed 0 bases, with 18 bases lying between them. Germline CDR1 is SGHVT and CDR2 is SQSDAQ. The CDR3 has 18 residues. The sequencing sample was made of PBMCs or T cells enriched from blood (not recorded which). The chain uses TRBV7-4 and TRBJ2-3; maybe TRBD2 (5 bases). This clonotype was sampled from a woman in her thirties or forties with acute COVID-19. For the CDR3, the DNA is TGTGCCAGCAGCTTACCCCCCACGGGGAGCCAAAGCACAGATACGCAGTATTTT. Translating gives CASSLPPTGSQSTDTQYF.